Sequencing of this TCR beta chain was carried out in a study of cytomegalovirus exposure and HLA in healthy donors (dated by TCRdb to the late 2010s). Regarding the study in general: According to an earlier analysis of several hundred of the donors, roughly 180 million T cells yielded 120 million or so unique TCR beta sequences and about 300 Gb of sequence data. Around 320 gigabases of sequencing data and 70 million to 85 million unique TCR sequences were included in an early release covering about 600 HLA-typed donors. Among the roughly 400 genotyped donors, approximately 77% belonged to the genetic ancestry cluster associated with self-reported Caucasian donors. The study aimed to test whether cataloging public T cell receptors could reveal signatures of past pathogen exposure. The study used immunosequencing to profile the T cell repertoires of several hundred subjects and linked those repertoires to cytomegalovirus serostatus. A separate validation cohort of 90 to 150 different subjects was used in addition to the roughly 670-subject first cohort. High-throughput TCR immunosequencing, statistical association of individual TCRs with disease status, and machine learning were combined to predict cytomegalovirus infection status. A later analysis re-analyzed previously published TCR beta repertoires from hundreds of donors and added high-resolution HLA genotyping to study TCR occurrence patterns. The later analysis used no new phenotypic data to find candidate immune exposures, relying instead on TCR beta sequences and their occurrence across donors. To decide whether each TCR beta V gene segment behaved as functional or pseudogenic, an earlier analysis of 587 of the donors relied on high-throughput TCR beta sequencing. Donor age, sex, ethnicity and CMV serostatus were compiled together with the repertoire data. A later genetic analysis took genome-wide SNP genotypes for about 55% of the 666 donors and used that subset as a discovery cohort. Every discovery cohort repertoire had been produced on one sequencing platform. Both class I and class II loci were covered by HLA typing, at four-digit resolution. Typing coverage varied by locus: roughly 629-630 donors for A, B, C, DRB1 and DQB1; roughly 500 for DQA1; approximately 570 for DPA1; roughly 470 for DPB1. Four to six DR-DQ haplotypes were handled as single units for association and clustering because linkage in the cohort was strong. On average, around 200,000 unique TCR beta nucleotide sequences were sequenced per donor among more than 350 genotyped donors of the cohort, with roughly 18% of those sequences being non-productive. Study-level results and caveats: Across donors, most TCR sequences were observed very rarely, whereas some public TCRs were present in many individuals. In a later analysis, the rate of TCR association differed among HLA loci, with DRB1 alleles having the most associated TCRs and HLA-C alleles having the fewest. Cytomegalovirus status was reported to be diagnosed by the classifier with high specificity and sensitivity in both the original and validation cohorts. Strong co-occurrence of HLA alleles, especially DR and DQ, made assigning TCR associations to individual alleles difficult. In this cohort, only TCR beta chains were sequenced, and detectable features were limited by the absence of alpha or paired-chain data. Sequencing depth was assumed to be roughly uniform across donors in the presence/absence analyses, though that assumption may not hold. According to a later analysis, parvovirus B19, influenza, CMV and Epstein-Barr virus appeared linked to several top co-occurrence clusters. A cluster of highly shared sequence variants was judged likely to be a technical artifact of the sequencing pipeline. According to the authors, the approach could potentially be generalized to other disease states and immunological phenotypes. In a later analysis, HLA-associated TCR beta chains showed more clonal expansion and lower generation probabilities than non-associated chains that were equally common. Some IMGT-functional V segments, including TRBV6-2 and TRBV6-3, could not be told apart with the 87-base-pair reads, so those segments were excluded. Correlated functional status among segregating V segments might reflect linkage disequilibrium, but an unknown experimental factor could not be ruled out. Roughly 17 rarely observed V segments, including chromosome 9 orphons, were excluded from the earlier analysis of about 500 of the donors because counts were too low. A total of 150 or so TCR beta chains were listed by the study as associated with cytomegalovirus. An association between a missense DCLRE1C variant and V-gene and J-gene trimming of TCR beta chains was found in a later genetic analysis and replicated in an independent cohort. Because HLA typing was missing for some donors at each locus, association tests included only the typed subset. Three of the identified cytomegalovirus-associated TCR beta chains were confirmed in vitro to be specific for cytomegalovirus antigens. Compared with the approximately 670-donor mean, donors in an Asian-associated ancestry cluster had fewer N-insertions in productive TCRs, according to a later genetic analysis. Most CMV-associated TCR beta chains appeared to be HLA-restricted in a later analysis, and the HLA associations seemed to be driven largely by CMV exposure. An earlier analysis of approximately 570 of the donors showed that most TCR beta V segments appeared in productive rearrangements either about 87% or about 30% of the time, which broadly matched IMGT annotations. CMV serostatus was the only immune exposure information available for the cohort. In a later analysis, some 17,000 TCR beta sequences were associated with specific HLA alleles at a false discovery rate of 0.05. A further reported finding was that TCR beta sequences accurately predicted the HLA-A and HLA-B alleles for most subjects in the first cohort.

Per the germline V gene, MGHRA is the CDR1 and YSYEKL is the CDR2. Counted from cysteine to phenylalanine, this CDR3 has 16 amino acids. CDR3 DNA only is kept here, 48 bases in frame from base 1. Clipping removes 1 base from V and 7 bases from J, with 11 as the unmatched junction base count. The library was made by the immunoSEQ multiplex PCR assay. For the multiplex PCR, a mixture combining 60 forward primers for TCR Vbeta segments and 13 reverse primers for TCR Jbeta segments was used. The CDR3 region of rearranged TCR beta genes was amplified from genomic DNA with a multiplex PCR assay. The amplified TCR beta libraries were sequenced on the Illumina HiSeq System as 87-base-pair reads. In the source study's methods: Across the 500 to 850 repertoires, a later analysis counted approximately 75 million unique TCR beta chains, about 10 million of which were shared by at least two donors. To remove PCR and sequencing errors, raw reads were error-corrected and collapsed into unique sequences using a nearest-neighbor algorithm that merged closely related sequences. V, D and J gene segments were assigned by aligning CDR3 sequences to IMGT reference sequences. For a sequence to be retained, a match of at least six nucleotides was required to both a V gene segment and a J gene segment. A rearrangement was called productive if the CDR3 had no stop codons and remained in frame with V and J, and every other rearrangement was called non-productive. Following IMGT convention, CDR3 was defined as the stretch from the second conserved V-encoded cysteine to the conserved J-encoded phenylalanine. The earlier analysis of fewer than 700 of the donors excluded sequences that lacked an unambiguous match to a single V gene segment. In an earlier analysis of 587 of the donors, V segments were called functional above 56.7% productive rearrangements and were called segregating when the between-donor standard deviation exceeded 5%. To diagnose cytomegalovirus status from the catalog of TCR beta chain sequences, a statistical classification framework was built. In a later analysis, V and J genes were assigned by comparing TCR nucleotide sequences against IMGT/GENE-DB human TR gene sequences. In a later analysis, CDR3 sequences and most-parsimonious VDJ recombination scenarios were assigned using the TCRdist pipeline. A later analysis defined each TCR beta chain by its CDR3 amino acid sequence plus V-gene family, and excluded reads lacking a unique V-gene family. As a way to deal with suspected cross-contamination and a sequencing artifact, a later analysis dropped hundreds of nucleotide sequences that were highly shared and had low generation probability. In a later analysis, a clonal expansion index for each public chain was calculated from normalized within-repertoire ranks of inferred template counts. In a later analysis, generation probabilities were computed with a VDJ recombination model fitted to out-of-frame rearrangements, and the resulting probabilities were checked against IGoR. In a later analysis, TCR-TCR, TCR-HLA and TCR-CMV co-occurrence was scored with hypergeometric tests, and a repertoire-size bias correction was applied to TCR pairs. To estimate false discovery rates, a later analysis permuted the HLA or CMV assignments 20 times. A later analysis grouped co-occurring TCRs with DBSCAN, adding TCRdist sequence similarity when clustering within HLA-allele-positive subsets. Co-occurrence clustering excluded repertoires with fewer than 30,000 or more than 120,000 public chains, plus five with anomalous nucleotide sharing. The clones in this table, taken by TCRdb from immuneACCESS, are in-frame only. Not every clone is retained; where verified, under half of the shortfall comes from an unresolved V gene, and the cause of the rest is unknown. Clone size and V and J calls were adopted from that table, with D and trimming inferred from the DNA. Counted in this sample were 90,000 to 140,000 clones; around four fifths of them appeared once. The ten largest make up approximately 8.6% of the sample.

Note on this clone: It has no known antigen specificity. No base quality values were provided; no much bigger clone lies one nucleotide off.

In total, 600 or so healthy bone marrow donors made up the cohort. At the time of sampling, all cohort members were nominally healthy, though unrecorded immune exposures were likely present. The donor tested CMV seropositive and was one of the 289 seropositive cohort members. A peripheral blood sample was provided by each donor, and peripheral blood mononuclear cells were used for TCR beta sequencing. The Qiagen DNeasy Blood Extraction Kit was used to extract genomic DNA from the blood cell samples. The chain was built from TRBV4-1 and TRBJ1-2; TRBD1 matches 8 bases in the middle. The source material was PBMCs. The source of this sequence is a woman between 35 and 50 years old in good health and CMV-seropositive. The bases are TGCGCCAGCAGCCAAGCAAGAGGCAGGGGGCAAATTGGCTACACCTTC. This sequence encodes CASSQARGRGQIGYTF.